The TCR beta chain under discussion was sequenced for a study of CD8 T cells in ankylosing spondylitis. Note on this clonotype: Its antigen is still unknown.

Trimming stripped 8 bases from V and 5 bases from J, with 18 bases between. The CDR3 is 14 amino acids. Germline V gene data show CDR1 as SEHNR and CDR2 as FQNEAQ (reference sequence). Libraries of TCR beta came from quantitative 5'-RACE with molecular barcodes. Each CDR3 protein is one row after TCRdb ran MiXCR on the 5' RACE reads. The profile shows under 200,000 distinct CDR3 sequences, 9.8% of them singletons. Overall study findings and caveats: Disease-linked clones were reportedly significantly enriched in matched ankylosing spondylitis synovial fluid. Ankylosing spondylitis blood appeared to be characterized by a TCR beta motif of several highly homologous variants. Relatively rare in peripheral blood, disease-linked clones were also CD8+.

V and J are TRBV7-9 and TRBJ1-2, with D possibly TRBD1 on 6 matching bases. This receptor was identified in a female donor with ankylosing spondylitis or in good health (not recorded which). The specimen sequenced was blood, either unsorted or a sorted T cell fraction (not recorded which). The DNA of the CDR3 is TGTGCCAGCGCGAAAGGGGGAAATCTTTATGGCTACACCTTC. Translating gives CASAKGGNLYGYTF.